These 22 T cell receptor beta chains share one sample of origin, sequenced in a study of cytomegalovirus exposure and HLA in healthy donors. Vbeta (60) and Jbeta (13) primers were used in the PCR. Profiling relied on immunoSEQ multiplex PCR, and the TCRdb table lists in-frame clones only, not all of them. The sample carries 160,000 or so clones, around 80% recorded once. Sequences were obtained from PBMCs. These receptors were collected from a woman aged 40-49 years in good health and CMV-seropositive.

In this sample, this clone turned up a few times. The chain links TRBV19 to TRBJ2-3, with D possibly TRBD1 on 5 matching bases. The CDR3 covers 11 residues. Trimming removed 4 bases from V and 7 bases from J, with 6 bases in between. Germline loops: CDR1 LNHDA, CDR2 SQIVND (reference sequence). CDR3 amino acids: CASSKGNTQYF. DNA for the CDR3: TGTGCCAGTAGTAAGGGGAATACGCAGTATTTT.

The genes are TRBV7-9 and TRBJ2-1; 13 nucleotides line up with TRBD2. This CDR3 spans 15 amino acids. The germline V gene encodes CDR1 SEHNR and CDR2 FQNEAQ (reference sequence). The V and J ends lost 1 base and 10 bases, in that order; junction bases with no gene match: 4. The CDR3: CASSLGTSGGDEQFF. CDR3 bases: TGTGCCAGCAGCTTAGGTACTAGCGGGGGGGACGAGCAGTTCTTC.

The rearrangement uses TRBV7-8 and TRBJ2-4; 7 bases agree with TRBD1. CDR1 SGHVS and CDR2 FQNEAQ come from the germline V gene. V was clipped by 3 bases and J by 7 bases; unmatched bases: 12. The CDR3 sequence is 16 residues long. The CDR3 spells CASSFGDSGITNIQYF. The CDR3 DNA reads TGTGCCAGCAGCTTCGGGGACAGTGGGATTACGAACATTCAGTACTTC.

The rearrangement uses TRBV7-2 and TRBJ2-5; TRBD2 matches at 11 bases. This CDR3 is 16 amino acids long. The germline V gene encodes CDR1 SGHTA and CDR2 FQGNSA. The V gene end was trimmed by 4 bases and the J gene end by 4 bases; junction bases not matched to a gene: 8. CDR3 bases: TGTGCCAGCAGCTCGCTTCTAGCGGGGGGTTTAGAGACCCAGTACTTC. This sequence encodes CASSSLLAGGLETQYF.

In its sample, this clone was seen a few times. The chain carries TRBV2 and TRBJ2-2, with D perhaps TRBD2 (6 bases). Trimming cost V 0 bases and J 1 base, with 18 bases left between them. CDR1 and CDR2 from the germline V gene are SNHLY and FYNNEI. The CDR3 runs to 19 residues. The CDR3, as DNA: TGTGCCAGCAGTGAAGCGGCCGGACTACCCAGACTGAACACCGGGGAGCTGTTTTTT. It specifies CASSEAAGLPRLNTGELFF.

The rearrangement joins TRBV5-4 to TRBJ1-2; TRBD1 matches at 11 bases. Germline V gene lookup returns CDR1 SGHNT and CDR2 YYREEE (reference sequence). The CDR3 covers 15 residues. Germline trimming cut 4 bases from V and 4 bases from J; bases unmatched to any gene: 6. The CDR3 nucleotides are TGTGCCAGCAGCCCCGGGACAGGGGGGATCTATGGCTACACCTTC. Translation: CASSPGTGGIYGYTF.

V gene TRBV19 combines with J gene TRBJ1-5; no clear D gene. V lost 3 bases and J 7 bases, leaving 16 bases between the germline ends. The CDR3 sequence is 15 residues long. CDR1 and CDR2 (germline): LNHDA, SQIVND (reference sequence). The CDR3 nucleotides are TGTGCCAGTAGTATCCAAGCCCGGGATGGCCAGCCCCAGCATTTT. Its translation is CASSIQARDGQPQHF.

The chain links TRBV27 to TRBJ1-1; possibly TRBD1 for D (5 bases). Germline V CDR1 and CDR2: MNHEY, SMNVEV (reference sequence). The length of the CDR3 is 14 residues. Between the trimmed V and J ends, which lost 8 bases and 0 bases, there was a span of 13 bases. This CDR3 is CASGIWGVNTEAFF. The DNA for the CDR3 is TGTGCCAGCGGAATCTGGGGGGTGAACACTGAAGCTTTCTTT.

The chain joins TRBV6-1 to TRBJ1-2, with 8 positions matching TRBD1. The V segment lost 6 bases and the J segment 7 bases; nucleotides outside the gene matches: 13. This CDR3 is built from 15 residues. CDR1 is MNHNS, CDR2 SASEGT, per germline. CDR3 sequence (DNA): TGTGCCAGCAGCTTTAACCAGGGGGCGAGGGTTGGCTACACCTTC. Its protein product is CASSFNQGARVGYTF.

This clone has just a few counts. The V and J genes are TRBV5-1 and TRBJ2-3; 10 bases match TRBD2. This CDR3 is built from 18 residues. Trimming took 4 bases from V and 0 from J; bases not matched to a gene: 11. CDR1 and CDR2 (germline): SGHRS, YFSETQ. CDR3: CASSASSGGFSSTDTQYF. The DNA of the CDR3 is TGCGCCAGCAGCGCATCTAGCGGGGGCTTTTCTAGCACAGATACGCAGTATTTT.

The rearrangement uses TRBV4-3 and TRBJ2-1; D call uncertain. The germline V gene encodes CDR1 LGHNA and CDR2 YSLEER. Trimming removed 8 bases at V and 2 bases at J, with 25 bases between. CDR3 size: 18 residues. The CDR3 reads CASSRQIWSSSPYNEQFF. CDR3 in DNA: TGCGCCAGCTCCCGCCAGATTTGGAGTAGTTCACCCTACAATGAGCAGTTCTTC.

The sample holds one count of this clone. The genes are TRBV27 and TRBJ2-5; tentative D call: TRBD2 (5 bases). The V end lost 6 bases, the J end lost 4 bases, and 9 bases lay between the germline ends. Germline lookup yields CDR1 MNHEY and CDR2 SMNVEV (reference sequence). The length of the CDR3 is 12 residues. DNA of the CDR3: TGTGCCAGCAGCCCCGAGGGAGAGACCCAGTACTTC. Amino acid sequence: CASSPEGETQYF.

V and J are TRBV6-1 and TRBJ1-1; weak D call: TRBD1 (6 bases). This CDR3 is built from 18 residues. The V end lost 0 bases, the J end lost 3 bases, and 20 bases lay between the germline ends. The germline V gene has CDR1 MNHNS and CDR2 SASEGT. The CDR3 DNA sequence: TGTGCCAGCAGTGAAGCACAGGGTCGGAATGCTTGGGACACTGAAGCTTTCTTT. Translated: CASSEAQGRNAWDTEAFF.

In this sample, this clone turned up once. The chain links TRBV29-1 to TRBJ1-2; D unclear. The V and J ends lost 7 bases and 8 bases respectively, with 17 bases between them. CDR1 is SQVTM, CDR2 ANQGSEA, per germline. This CDR3 spans 12 amino acids. CDR3 residues: CSDTETRKGYTF. CDR3 sequence (DNA): TGCAGCGATACGGAAACCAGGAAGGGCTACACCTTC.

The chain is built from TRBV7-2 and TRBJ2-3, with a weak D call TRBD2 (6 bases). With 5 bases removed from V and 4 bases from J, the gap between germline ends came to 16 bases. CDR1 and CDR2 from the germline V gene are SGHTA and FQGNSA. The CDR3 extends over 15 amino acids. In DNA form, the CDR3 reads TGTGCCAGCAGCACTAACCCACTAGCTGCAGATACGCAGTATTTT. Translation gives CASSTNPLAADTQYF. The full variable domain, completed using reference TRBV7-2 and TRBJ2-3, is GAGVSQSPSNKVTEKGKDVELRCDPISGHTALYWYRQSLGQGLEFLIYFQGNSAPDKSGLPSDRFSAERTGGSVSTLTIQRTQQEDSAVYLCASSTNPLAADTQYFGPGTRLTVL.

The rearrangement joins TRBV7-6 to TRBJ2-5; D unclear. Germline CDR1 and CDR2: SGHVS and FNYEAQ. The V and J ends lost 1 base and 3 bases respectively, with 9 bases between them. The CDR3 runs to 14 residues. The CDR3 DNA follows: TGTGCCAGCAGCTTAGAATTACACGAAGAGACCCAGTACTTC. Its protein is CASSLELHEETQYF.

The V gene is TRBV14, the J gene TRBJ1-1; tentative D call: TRBD1 (6 bases). The CDR3 loop spans 13 amino acids. The germline V gene has CDR1 SGHDN and CDR2 FVKESK. The V gene lost 1 base and the J gene lost 8 bases, with 11 bases spanning the gap. CDR3 sequence: CASSQVLGGEAFF. As DNA, the CDR3 is TGTGCCAGCAGCCAAGTTTTAGGGGGAGAAGCTTTCTTT.

V and J are TRBV28 and TRBJ1-1; maybe TRBD1 (6 bases). The CDR3 is 12 amino acids. CDR1 and CDR2 (germline): MDHEN, SYDVKM. Trimming removed 5 bases at V and 6 bases at J, with 10 bases between. This CDR3 reads CASSQDRPEAFF. CDR3 coding DNA: TGTGCCAGCAGTCAAGACAGGCCTGAAGCTTTCTTT.

V and J are TRBV9 and TRBJ1-3; a weak D match, TRBD1 (6 bases). Germline CDR1 and CDR2: SGDLS and YYNGEE. The CDR3 is made up of 14 amino acids. V lost 7 bases to trimming and J lost 1 base, with 12 bases between them. The CDR3 spells CASGGARSGNTIYF. Here the CDR3 DNA reads TGTGCCAGCGGGGGCGCTAGATCTGGAAACACCATATATTTT.

The genes are TRBV6-1 and TRBJ2-5; 7 bases align to TRBD2. The V gene end was trimmed by 6 bases and the J gene end by 3 bases; junction bases not matched to a gene: 4. Per the germline V gene, CDR1 is MNHNS and CDR2 is SASEGT. This CDR3 is built from 13 residues. The DNA for the CDR3 is TGTGCCAGCAGAGAAAGCGGGAAAGAGACCCAGTACTTC. This encodes CASRESGKETQYF.

The chain is built from TRBV2 and TRBJ2-1, with 11 bases aligning to TRBD2. The CDR3 consists of 18 residues. V shed 2 bases and J 7 bases; nucleotides not matched to a gene: 13. Germline CDR1 reads SNHLY; CDR2 reads FYNNEI. The CDR3 reads CASSELGSGGALRNEQFF. The DNA for the CDR3 is TGTGCCAGCAGTGAATTGGGTAGCGGGGGGGCCTTAAGGAATGAGCAGTTCTTC.

The chain recombines TRBV19 with TRBJ1-5; 9 bases line up with TRBD1. Germline lookup yields CDR1 LNHDA and CDR2 SQIVND (reference sequence). This CDR3 is 16 amino acids long. With 6 bases clipped from V and 2 bases from J, the junction kept 8 bases outside the gene matches. The CDR3 DNA reads TGTGCCAGTAGGGGCCGGGACAGGGATGGCAATCAGCCCCAGCATTTT. It translates to CASRGRDRDGNQPQHF.